Detailed here is one T cell receptor (beta chain). This sample was included in a study of T cell changes during pregnancy in multiple sclerosis. Germline CDR1 SGHKS, CDR2 YYEKEE (reference sequence). V lost 5 bases to trimming and J lost 4 bases; unmatched junction nucleotides: 9. The CDR3 extends over 14 amino acids. Profiled with immunoSEQ multiplex PCR; TCRdb holds only in-frame clones, not every one. The table has 40,000 to 50,000 clones, 89% seen once. This TCR came from a female donor with multiple sclerosis, enrolled in a pregnancy study. Sequencing used CD4+ T cells from peripheral blood mononuclear cells, obtained in the first trimester of pregnancy. The chain employs TRBV5-5 and TRBJ2-7; 7 nucleotides agree with TRBD1. The CDR3 protein is CASRYRGEGYEQYF. Here the CDR3 DNA reads TGTGCCAGCAGATACAGGGGCGAAGGTTACGAGCAGTACTTC.